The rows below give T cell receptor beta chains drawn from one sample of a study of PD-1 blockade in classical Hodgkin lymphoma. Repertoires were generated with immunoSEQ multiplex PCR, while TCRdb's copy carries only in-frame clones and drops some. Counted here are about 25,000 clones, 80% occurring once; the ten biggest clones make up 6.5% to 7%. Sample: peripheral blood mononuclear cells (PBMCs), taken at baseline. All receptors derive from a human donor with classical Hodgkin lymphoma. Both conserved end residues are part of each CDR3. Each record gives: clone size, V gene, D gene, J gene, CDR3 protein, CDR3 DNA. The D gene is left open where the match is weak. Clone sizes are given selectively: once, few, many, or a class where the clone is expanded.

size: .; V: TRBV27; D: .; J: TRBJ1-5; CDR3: CASSLSQAGNQPQHF; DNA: TGTGCCAGCAGTTTATCACAGGCTGGCAATCAGCCCCAGCATTTT
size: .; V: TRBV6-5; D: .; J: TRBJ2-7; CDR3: CASSYSEGITYEQYF; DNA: TGTGCCAGCAGTTACTCCGAGGGGATTACCTACGAGCAGTACTTC
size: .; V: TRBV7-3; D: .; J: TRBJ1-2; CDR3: CASRSGLDSNYGYTF; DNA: TGTGCCAGCCGTTCAGGGTTGGATTCTAACTATGGCTACACCTTC
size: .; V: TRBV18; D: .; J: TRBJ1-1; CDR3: CASSPPAGTGEAFF; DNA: TGTGCCAGCTCACCACCGGCCGGGACGGGCGAAGCTTTCTTT
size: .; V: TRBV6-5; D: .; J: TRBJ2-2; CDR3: CASSYSQQGTGELFF; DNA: TGTGCCAGCAGTTACTCGCAACAGGGTACCGGGGAGCTGTTTTTT
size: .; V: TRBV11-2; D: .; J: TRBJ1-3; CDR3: CASSLVLGLTLGNTIYF; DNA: TGTGCCAGCAGCTTAGTATTGGGGTTGACACTAGGAAACACCATATATTTT
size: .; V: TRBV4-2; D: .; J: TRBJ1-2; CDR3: CASSQAQGNLGYTF; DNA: TGTGCCAGCAGCCAAGCGCAGGGAAATCTCGGCTACACCTTC
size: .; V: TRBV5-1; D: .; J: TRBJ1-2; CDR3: CASSLGPPRYGYTF; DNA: TGCGCCAGCAGCTTGGGCCCCCCGAGGTATGGCTACACCTTC
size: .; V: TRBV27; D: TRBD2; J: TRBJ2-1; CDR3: CASSDGTSGVYNEQFF; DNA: TGTGCCAGCAGTGACGGGACTAGCGGGGTCTACAATGAGCAGTTCTTC
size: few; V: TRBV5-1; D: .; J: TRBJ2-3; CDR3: CASSWRQPSTDTQYF; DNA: TGCGCCAGCAGCTGGCGACAGCCTAGCACAGATACGCAGTATTTT
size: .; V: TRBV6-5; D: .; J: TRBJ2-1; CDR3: CASSKGWTYNEQFF; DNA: TGTGCCAGCAGCAAAGGGTGGACCTACAATGAGCAGTTCTTC
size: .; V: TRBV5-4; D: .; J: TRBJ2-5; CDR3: CASSLEDTGSTQYF; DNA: TGTGCCAGCAGCTTGGAGGACACCGGTTCGACCCAGTACTTC
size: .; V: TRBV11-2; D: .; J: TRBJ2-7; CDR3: CASSPIRNLYEQYF; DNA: TGTGCCAGCAGCCCCATTCGGAATCTCTACGAGCAGTACTTC
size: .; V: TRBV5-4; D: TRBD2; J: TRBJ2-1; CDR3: CASSLAGGFNNEQFF; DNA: TGTGCCAGCAGCTTGGCCGGGGGGTTCAACAATGAGCAGTTCTTC
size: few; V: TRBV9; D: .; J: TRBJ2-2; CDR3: CASSGPSGARPGELFF; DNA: TGTGCCAGCAGCGGACCCTCCGGGGCGAGGCCCGGGGAGCTGTTTTTT
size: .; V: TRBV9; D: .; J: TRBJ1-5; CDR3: CASSRGWGNQPQHF; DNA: TGTGCCAGCAGCCGGGGGTGGGGCAATCAGCCCCAGCATTTT
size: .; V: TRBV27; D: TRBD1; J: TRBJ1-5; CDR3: CASSLQTPDRGNQPQHF; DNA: TGTGCCAGCAGTTTGCAAACCCCGGACAGGGGCAATCAGCCCCAGCATTTT
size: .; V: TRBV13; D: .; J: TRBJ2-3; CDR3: CASSLDVRTDTQYF; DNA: TGTGCCAGCAGCTTAGATGTACGCACAGATACGCAGTATTTT
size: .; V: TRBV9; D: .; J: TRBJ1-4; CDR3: CASSVEAGSANEKLFF; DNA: TGTGCCAGCAGCGTAGAGGCGGGGTCCGCTAATGAAAAACTGTTTTTT
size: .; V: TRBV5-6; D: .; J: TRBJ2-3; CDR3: CASRPATVTDTQYF; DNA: TGTGCCAGCAGACCTGCGACTGTCACAGATACGCAGTATTTT
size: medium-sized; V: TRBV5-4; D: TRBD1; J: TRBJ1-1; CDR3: CASSLGQGAHTEAFF; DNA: TGTGCCAGCAGCCTCGGACAGGGGGCCCACACTGAAGCTTTCTTT
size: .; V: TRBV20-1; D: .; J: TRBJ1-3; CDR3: CSARFGNTIYF; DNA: TGCAGTGCTAGATTTGGAAACACCATATATTTT
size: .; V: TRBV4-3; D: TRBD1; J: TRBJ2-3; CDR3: CASSVQGTSTDTQYF; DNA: TGCGCCAGCAGCGTACAGGGGACCAGCACAGATACGCAGTATTTT
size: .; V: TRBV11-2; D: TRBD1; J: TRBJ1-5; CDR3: CASSLSATGDQPQHF; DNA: TGTGCCAGCAGCCTATCGGCGACAGGGGATCAGCCCCAGCATTTT
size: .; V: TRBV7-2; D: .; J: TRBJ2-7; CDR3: CASSEIPGRGSYEQYF; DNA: TGTGCCAGCAGCGAGATCCCGGGGAGAGGATCCTACGAGCAGTACTTC
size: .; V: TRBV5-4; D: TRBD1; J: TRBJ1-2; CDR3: CASSPGGDRNNYGYTF; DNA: TGTGCCAGCAGCCCTGGAGGGGACAGAAATAACTATGGCTACACCTTC
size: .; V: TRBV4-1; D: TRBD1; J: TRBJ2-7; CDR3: CASLGGDRGLYEQYF; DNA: TGCGCCAGCCTGGGAGGCGACAGGGGTCTCTACGAGCAGTACTTC
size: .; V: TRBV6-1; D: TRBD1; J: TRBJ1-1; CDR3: CASRPGGRDTEAFF; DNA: TGTGCCAGCAGACCAGGGGGTAGGGACACTGAAGCTTTCTTT
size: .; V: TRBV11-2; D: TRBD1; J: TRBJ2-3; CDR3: CASSLDRGSTDTQYF; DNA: TGTGCCAGCAGCTTAGACAGGGGGAGCACAGATACGCAGTATTTT
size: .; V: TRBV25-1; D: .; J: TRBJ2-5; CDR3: CASSGQVKTQYF; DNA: TGTGCCAGCAGTGGACAGGTGAAGACCCAGTACTTC
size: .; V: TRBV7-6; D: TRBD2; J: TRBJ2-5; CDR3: CASSLSGGSEETQYF; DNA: TGTGCCAGCAGCTTAAGCGGGGGGTCCGAAGAGACCCAGTACTTC
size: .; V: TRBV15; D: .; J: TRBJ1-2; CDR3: CATSRAGINYGYTF; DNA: TGTGCCACCAGCAGAGCCGGGATAAACTATGGCTACACCTTC
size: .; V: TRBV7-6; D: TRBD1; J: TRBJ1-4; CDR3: CASSPGQGPNEKLFF; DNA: TGTGCCAGCAGTCCTGGACAGGGGCCTAATGAAAAACTGTTTTTT
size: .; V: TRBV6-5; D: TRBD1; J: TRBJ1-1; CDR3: CASSYRQGDTEAFF; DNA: TGTGCCAGCAGTTACCGACAGGGGGACACTGAAGCTTTCTTT
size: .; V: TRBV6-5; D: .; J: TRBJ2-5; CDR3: CASSYSLVGGRETQYF; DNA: TGTGCCAGCAGTTACTCGTTGGTGGGGGGCCGGGAGACCCAGTACTTC